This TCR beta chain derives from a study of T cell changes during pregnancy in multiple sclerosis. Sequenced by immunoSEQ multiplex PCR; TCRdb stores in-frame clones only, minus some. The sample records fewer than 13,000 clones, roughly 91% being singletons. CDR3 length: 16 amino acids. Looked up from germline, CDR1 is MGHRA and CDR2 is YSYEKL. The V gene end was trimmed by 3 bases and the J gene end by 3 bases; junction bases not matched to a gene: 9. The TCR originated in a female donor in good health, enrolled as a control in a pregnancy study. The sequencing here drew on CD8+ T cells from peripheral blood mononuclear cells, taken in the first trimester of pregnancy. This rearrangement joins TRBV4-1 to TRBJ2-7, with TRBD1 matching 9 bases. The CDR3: CASSHVGQGLHYEQYF. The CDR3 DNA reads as TGCGCCAGCAGCCATGTGGGACAGGGTCTTCACTACGAGCAGTACTTC.